A single sample gave rise to the 27 T cell receptor beta chains below, sequenced in a study of T cell repertoires in cytomegalovirus infection (dated by TCRdb to about 2019). The label giving this sample's treatment or condition can be read as: in vitro stimulation with specific CMV peptide epitopes to enrich CMV-specific T cells. Reads for this sample came from an Illumina HiSeq 1500. TCRdb reanalyzed the raw reads on its own, using fastp at Q25 for trimming and MiXCR for clone calling, and kept in-frame beta chains. Each CDR3 protein appears once, grouped with its most common genes and DNA. The sample table lists hundreds of thousands of distinct CDR3 sequences, less than 35% of them with a count of one. The ten largest clones capture around 15% of the sample. Which antigens these TCRs recognize remains unknown. The sequences come from cultured CD8+ T cells from PBMCs, collected from culture after CMV antigen stimulation. These receptors all come from a human donor in good health (CMV status not recorded). Some clones in this sample may be carry-over from other donors' samples.

With regard to this clonotype: A much larger clone is a single base away; this may be a read error. This rearrangement joins TRBV12-3 or TRBV12-4 to TRBJ1-1; D not resolved. The CDR3 totals 14 residues. The ends were cut back, 5 bases at V and 2 bases at J, with 12 bases in the middle. CDR3 sequence (DNA): TGTGCCAGCAGTCCACTTGAGCCTAACACTGAAGCTTTCTTT. Protein sequence: CASSPLEPNTEAFF.

This clonotype was counted a few times. J is TRBJ2-3 and V is TRBV12-3 or TRBV12-4; TRBD1 matches at 7 bases. The CDR3 runs 12 residues. V was clipped by 5 bases and J by 6 bases; unmatched bases: 2. Here the CDR3 reads CASSIQGDTQYF. The CDR3 DNA reads TGTGCCAGCAGTATACAGGGGGATACGCAGTATTTT.

Worth noting for this clonotype: Compared with germline, one end of the junction differs, possibly owing to a read error. The chain employs TRBV28 and TRBJ1-5; no clear D gene. The germline CDR1 and CDR2 sequences are MDHEN and SYDVKM. The CDR3 has 15 amino acids. CDR3 amino acids: CASSFAKKSNQSQHF. For the CDR3, the DNA is TGTGCCAGCAGTTTTGCCAAAAAGAGCAATCAGTCCCAGCATTTT.

There are a few counts of this clonotype. Without the conserved terminal phenylalanine or tryptophan, this CDR3 likely stems from a read error. The DNA is omitted, as the CDR3 cannot be located on it reliably, and the CDR3 follows TCRdb's listing. The V gene is TRBV20-1, the J gene TRBJ1-2; the table gives TRBD1 as D, unverified against the DNA. Germline CDR1 is DFQATT and CDR2 is SNEGSKA (reference sequence). The CDR3 contains 8 residues when both ends are counted. CDR3 amino acids: CSATTQGT.

This clonotype showed up just a few times. The V call is TRBV7-9, the J call TRBJ1-4, with D unclear. The germline V gene encodes CDR1 SEHNR and CDR2 FQNEAQ (reference sequence). Trimming stripped 5 bases from V and 8 bases from J, with 12 bases between. The CDR3 length is 13 residues. CDR3 residues: CASSVGGGEKLFF. The CDR3 DNA is TGTGCCAGCAGCGTAGGAGGAGGCGAAAAACTGTTTTTT.

The rearrangement links TRBV10-3 to TRBJ1-1, with a tentative D call TRBD1 (6 bases). The V end lost 6 bases, the J end lost 4 bases, and 15 bases lay between the germline ends. The CDR3 covers 14 residues. Looked up from germline, CDR1 is ENHRY and CDR2 is SYGVKD. CDR3 sequence reads: CAIRETGGSTEAFF. The CDR3 coding sequence is TGTGCCATCAGGGAGACAGGAGGGTCCACTGAAGCTTTCTTT.

This rearrangement joins TRBV20-1 to TRBJ2-1, with D hard to call. This CDR3 contains 12 residues. Trimming left V 2 bases short and J 5 bases short, with 7 bases between. Per the germline V gene, CDR1 is DFQATT and CDR2 is SNEGSKA (reference sequence). CDR3 in amino acids: CSARYGNNEQFF. Here the CDR3 DNA reads TGCAGTGCTAGATACGGTAACAATGAGCAGTTCTTC.

V and J are TRBV12-3 or TRBV12-4 and TRBJ1-5; D is unresolved. V lost 7 bases to trimming and J lost 2 bases, with 9 bases between them. This CDR3 has 13 residues. This CDR3 reads CASTYGGNQPQHF. DNA for the CDR3: TGTGCCAGCACCTATGGAGGCAATCAGCCCCAGCATTTT.

In DNA, the CDR3 is TGTGCCAGCAGTTTTTCAGGGACAACGAATGGCTACACCTTC. It yields the protein CASSFSGTTNGYTF. The chain is built from TRBV27 and TRBJ1-2; perhaps TRBD1 as D (6 bases). Deletions cut 3 bases from V and 6 bases from J, with 14 bases between. Per the germline V gene, CDR1 is MNHEY and CDR2 is SMNVEV (reference sequence). CDR3 length: 14 residues.

The genes are TRBV7-6 and TRBJ2-7, with D perhaps TRBD1 or TRBD2 (6 bases each). The V end lost 1 base, the J end lost 3 bases, and 13 bases lay between the germline ends. CDR1 is SGHVS and CDR2 is FNYEAQ in the germline V gene. This CDR3 is built from 15 residues. The CDR3 bases are TGTGCCAGCAGCTTAGTTTTAGGAGGGGGCTACGAGCAGTACTTC. This gives the protein CASSLVLGGGYEQYF.

The rearrangement joins TRBV6-5 to TRBJ2-7, with D uncertain. CDR1 is MNHEY, CDR2 SVGAGI, per germline. The germline V and J ends were trimmed by 5 bases and 6 bases, with 17 bases remaining between them. This CDR3 is 14 amino acids long. The CDR3 spells CASSGRRSKVEQYF. CDR3 bases: TGTGCCAGCAGTGGCCGCAGGAGCAAGGTCGAGCAGTACTTC.

The table lists this clonotype with a few counts. The genes are TRBV27 and TRBJ2-6; 7 bases agree with TRBD2. The CDR3 sequence is 18 residues long. Trimming took 0 bases from V and 1 from J; bases not matched to a gene: 6. Germline values: CDR1 MNHEY, CDR2 SMNVEV (reference sequence). CDR3 amino acids: CASSLSPWGGSGANVLTF. CDR3 coding DNA: TGTGCCAGCAGTTTATCGCCCTGGGGGGGGTCTGGGGCCAACGTCCTGACTTTC.

This clonotype has a handful of counts. This chain connects TRBV7-6 to TRBJ2-1; 9 bases line up with TRBD2. V shed 5 bases and J 0 bases; nucleotides not matched to a gene: 5. Germline V lookup: CDR1 SGHVS, CDR2 FNYEAQ. The CDR3 loop spans 16 amino acids. CDR3 amino acids: CASSQLSGSSYNEQFF. The CDR3 region has the DNA TGTGCCAGCAGCCAGCTTAGCGGGAGCTCCTACAATGAGCAGTTCTTC. Together with reference TRBV7-6 and TRBJ2-1, the CDR3 gives the full variable domain: GAGVSQSPRYKVTKRGQDVALRCDPISGHVSLYWYRQALGQGPEFLTYFNYEAQQDKSGLPNDRFSAERPEGSISTLTIQRTEQRDSAMYRCASSQLSGSSYNEQFFGPGTRLTVL.

The J gene is TRBJ2-2, the V gene TRBV5-4; D gene uncertain. Germline V gene sequence: CDR1 SGHNT, CDR2 YYREEE (reference sequence). V was pared by 4 bases and J by 4 bases, with 14 bases between. The CDR3 has 15 residues. The CDR3 sequence is CASSTWGFGTGELFF. The CDR3 coding sequence is TGTGCCAGCAGCACCTGGGGTTTCGGCACCGGGGAGCTGTTTTTT.

This clonotype occurred many times. Here the CDR3 reads CASSLPGGTANTGELFF. The DNA of the CDR3 is TGTGCCAGCAGCTTACCCGGTGGGACTGCGAACACCGGGGAGCTGTTTTTT. V gene TRBV7-2 combines with J gene TRBJ2-2; possibly TRBD2 for D (6 bases). This CDR3 spans 17 amino acids. Germline V gene sequence: CDR1 SGHTA, CDR2 FQGNSA. Trimming shortened V by 2 bases and J by 0 bases, and 13 bases separated the two germline ends.

The table lists this clonotype with a few counts. The V call is TRBV4-2, the J call TRBJ2-1; TRBD2 matches at 11 bases. Germline assignment: CDR1 LGHNA and CDR2 YNFKEQ. This CDR3 contains 15 residues. With V trimmed by 6 bases and J by 7 bases, 8 bases remained unmatched. DNA of the CDR3: TGTGCCAGCAGAAATAGCGGGGGGGCCGATAATGAGCAGTTCTTC. Translated: CASRNSGGADNEQFF.

This clonotype was found a few times. The gene calls are TRBV7-6 and TRBJ2-2, with 7 positions matching TRBD2. Germline CDR1 is SGHVS and CDR2 is FNYEAQ. Trimming at V came to 6 bases and at J to 5 bases, leaving 9 bases not matched to a gene. CDR3 length: 15 amino acids. Here the CDR3 reads CASSYRGGGTGELFF. The CDR3, as DNA: TGTGCCAGCAGTTACCGTGGGGGGGGTACCGGGGAGCTGTTTTTT.

This chain links TRBV29-1 with TRBJ1-2; the D is unclear. The germline gives CDR1 SQVTM, CDR2 ANQGSEA. The CDR3 is 10 amino acids. The germline V and J ends were trimmed by 1 base and 9 bases, with 6 bases remaining between them. DNA for the CDR3: TGCAGCGTTGAAGGCAGGAGCTACACCTTC. Translation: CSVEGRSYTF.

This clonotype was seen at least ten times. This chain connects TRBV28 to TRBJ1-1; 10 bases map to TRBD1. The length of the CDR3 is 16 residues. Germline trimming cut 8 bases from V and 6 bases from J; bases unmatched to any gene: 15. Germline V gene data show CDR1 as MDHEN and CDR2 as SYDVKM. The CDR3 sequence: CASPKTGGPLSAEAFF. The CDR3 DNA follows: TGTGCCAGCCCCAAGACAGGGGGCCCACTTAGCGCTGAAGCTTTCTTT.

This clonotype has ten or more counts. A read error may produce the germline difference seen at one junction end. The genes are TRBV4-3 and TRBJ1-5, with 7 nucleotides matching TRBD1. CDR1 LGHNA and CDR2 YSLEER come from the germline V gene. This CDR3 comprises 15 residues. The CDR3: CASSQDRASNQPQHF. Written as DNA, the CDR3 is TGTGCCAGCAGTCAAGACAGGGCCAGCAATCAGCCCCAGCATTTT.

The table lists this clonotype with many counts. This chain joins TRBV7-6 and TRBJ1-2; 7 nucleotides match TRBD1. Germline V lookup: CDR1 SGHVS, CDR2 FNYEAQ. Losses at the gene ends were 4 bases for V and 5 bases for J; bases not matched to a gene: 13. The length of the CDR3 is 16 residues. The CDR3 region has the DNA TGTGCCAGCAGCTCTGGGACAGCCTTTGTTCCTTATGGCTACACCTTC. It translates to CASSSGTAFVPYGYTF.

Only one count was recorded for this clonotype. The genes are TRBV10-3 and TRBJ1-2, with TRBD1 matching 9 bases. Germline assignment: CDR1 ENHRY and CDR2 SYGVKD. V lost 2 bases, J lost 3 bases, and 16 bases stayed unmatched. The CDR3 loop spans 19 amino acids. Here the CDR3 reads CAISETVPTNRGPYYGYTF. CDR3 nucleotide sequence: TGTGCCATCAGTGAGACAGTACCCACCAACAGGGGGCCTTACTATGGCTACACCTTC.

The chain carries TRBV6-2 or TRBV6-3 and TRBJ1-5; tentatively, D is TRBD1 (6 bases). CDR3 length: 15 amino acids. The V end lost 1 base, the J end lost 7 bases, and 14 bases lay between the germline ends. The germline gives CDR1 MNHEY, CDR2 SVGEGT. For the CDR3, the DNA is TGTGCCAGCAGTTACTGGACGGGGGCACGCCAGCCCCAGCATTTT. Its protein is CASSYWTGARQPQHF.

The chain couples TRBV2 to TRBJ1-5, with a weak D call TRBD1 (6 bases). Germline V CDR1 and CDR2: SNHLY, FYNNEI. The CDR3 spans 16 residues. V lost 2 bases and J lost 4, with 15 bases in between. The CDR3 loop reads CASSEFGGLENQPQHF. CDR3 coding DNA: TGTGCCAGCAGTGAATTCGGGGGGCTGGAAAATCAGCCCCAGCATTTT.

Comment on this clonotype: This may stem from a read error, because a much larger clone lies one nucleotide away. This chain uses TRBV28 with TRBJ1-5; the D is unclear. The germline CDR1 and CDR2 sequences are MDHEN and SYDVKM. Between the trimmed V and J ends, which lost 5 bases and 0 bases, there was a span of 26 bases. This CDR3 contains 20 residues. The CDR3 region is CASSLMPGLQIDYSNQPQHF. As DNA, the CDR3 is TGTGCCAGCAGTCTTATGCCGGGCCTCCAAATTGACTATAGCAATCAGCCCCAGCATTTT. The full variable domain, its missing parts supplied by reference TRBV28 and TRBJ1-5, is DVKVTQSSRYLVKRTGEKVFLECVQDMDHENMFWYRQDPGLGLRLIYFSYDVKMKEKGDIPEGYSVSREKKERFSLILESASTNQTSMYLCASSLMPGLQIDYSNQPQHFGDGTRLSIL.

This clonotype was detected only a few times. The chain joins TRBV7-9 to TRBJ1-1; the match to TRBD1 covers 8 bases. The CDR3 loop spans 17 amino acids. With 1 base clipped from V and 3 bases from J, the junction kept 10 bases outside the gene matches. The germline gives CDR1 SEHNR, CDR2 FQNEAQ (reference sequence). The DNA of the CDR3 is TGTGCCAGCAGCTTAGAGCCTGGAGGACAGGGTTACACTGAAGCTTTCTTT. It translates to CASSLEPGGQGYTEAFF.

The chain uses TRBV20-1 and TRBJ2-1; 11 positions match TRBD2. Germline V gene data show CDR1 as DFQATT and CDR2 as SNEGSKA (reference sequence). The trim removed 1 base at V and 1 base at J, leaving 6 bases unmatched. CDR3 length equals 17 residues. CDR3 sequence reads: CSARGELAGVSYNEQFF. The CDR3 region has the DNA TGCAGTGCTAGAGGGGAACTAGCGGGGGTATCCTACAATGAGCAGTTCTTC.